A single T cell receptor (beta chain) is shown here with its context. This specimen comes from a study of blood T cell repertoires in COVID-19. Study background: The origin of the acute and convalescent COVID-19 samples was the United States, Italy and Spain. T cells, B-cell-depleted T cells, or PBMCs supplied cDNA or gDNA.

In the study's own analysis: Amplification with reference gene primers provided the estimates of nucleated cell counts. Clones were read by immunoSEQ multiplex PCR, and TCRdb kept only the in-frame ones, dropping some. V and J calls and clone size follow that table, whereas D and trimming were derived from the DNA. The profile shows over 150,000 clones, approximately 79% of them singletons. Germline lookup yields CDR1 SGHRS and CDR2 YFSETQ. V shed 0 bases, J shed 5 bases, and the junction held 6 bases outside the gene matches. This CDR3 contains 16 residues. The material sequenced was peripheral blood. This chain links TRBV5-1 with TRBJ1-1; 11 nucleotides align to TRBD1. The clonotype was recovered from a woman aged 70 to 79 with acute or convalescent COVID-19. The CDR3 DNA sequence: TGCGCCAGCAGCTTGGCGGGGACAGGGGGTGATACTGAAGCTTTCTTT. This encodes CASSLAGTGGDTEAFF.